A single sample gave rise to the 27 T cell receptor beta chains below, sequenced in a study of cytomegalovirus exposure and HLA in healthy donors (TCRdb year 2017). Library preparation was by the immunoSEQ multiplex PCR assay. Not all clones reach the TCRdb copy of this immuneACCESS table, which keeps in-frame sequences only. Checked studies attribute under half of the gap to unresolved V genes and leave the rest unexplained. The sample has roughly 250,000 clones on record, approximately 84% of them singletons. Clones ranked in the top ten supply 0.95% to 1.5% of the sample. Sequencing used PBMCs. These receptors originate from a woman aged 30 to 39 in good health and CMV-seropositive.

The J gene is TRBJ1-2, the V gene TRBV29-1; a possible D gene is TRBD1 (5 bases). The CDR3 spans 13 residues. V was shortened by 3 bases and J by 4 bases, with 12 bases between the two germline ends. Germline V lookup: CDR1 SQVTM, CDR2 ANQGSEA. Here the CDR3 reads CSVDRAQPYGYTF. The CDR3 nucleotides are TGCAGCGTTGACAGGGCCCAACCCTATGGCTACACCTTC.

The chain recombines TRBV28 with TRBJ2-7, with 9 positions matching TRBD2. The germline V gene encodes CDR1 MDHEN and CDR2 SYDVKM. The V segment lost 2 bases and the J segment 5 bases; nucleotides outside the gene matches: 16. CDR3 length equals 18 residues. CDR3 residues: CASSLESLASGEVHEQYF. The CDR3 nucleotides are TGTGCCAGCAGTTTAGAGTCCCTCGCTAGCGGGGAGGTCCACGAGCAGTACTTC.

The J gene is TRBJ1-5, the V gene TRBV4-1, with 8 bases lining up with TRBD1. The CDR3 loop spans 14 amino acids. Germline V lookup: CDR1 MGHRA, CDR2 YSYEKL. With 3 bases clipped from V and 7 bases from J, the junction kept 5 bases outside the gene matches. The chain's CDR3 is CASSHLGQEQPQHF. The CDR3 nucleotides are TGCGCCAGCAGCCACCTGGGACAGGAACAGCCCCAGCATTTT.

The V call is TRBV19, the J call TRBJ1-5, with 10 bases matching TRBD1. V was clipped by 0 bases and J by 0 bases; unmatched bases: 5. CDR3 length: 18 amino acids. Germline CDR1 reads LNHDA; CDR2 reads SQIVND (reference sequence). The CDR3 nucleotides read TGTGCCAGTAGTATAGAGGGGGACAGGGGCGTTAGCAATCAGCCCCAGCATTTT. Translating gives CASSIEGDRGVSNQPQHF.

This clone has only a few counts. This rearrangement joins TRBV2 to TRBJ1-5, with 8 bases aligning to TRBD1. V gave up 9 bases and J gave up 8 bases; unmatched junction bases: 6. From germline, CDR1 is SNHLY and CDR2 FYNNEI. The CDR3 contains 12 residues. The CDR3 nucleotides read TGTGCCAGAGGACAGGGACGGGAGCCCCAGCATTTT. Protein product: CARGQGREPQHF.

The chain couples TRBV18 to TRBJ1-5; 8 nucleotides align to TRBD1. CDR1 and CDR2 (germline): KGHSH, LQKENI. V dropped 6 bases and J dropped 7; count of bases not matched to a gene: 11. CDR3 length: 15 amino acids. The CDR3 region is CASSRGGQGYQPQHF. The CDR3 bases are TGTGCCAGCTCCCGAGGCGGACAGGGATACCAGCCCCAGCATTTT.

This chain links TRBV19 with TRBJ1-3; D call uncertain. The CDR3 is 15 residues long. Germline CDR1 and CDR2: LNHDA and SQIVND (reference sequence). Trimming took off 6 bases at V and 0 bases at J, with 12 bases between the two ends. In nucleotides, the CDR3 is TGTGCCAGTAGACAGAACCTTCTCTCTGGAAACACCATATATTTT. It specifies CASRQNLLSGNTIYF.

The CDR3 region has the DNA TGTGCCAGCAGAACAGGGGGCTGGACTAATGAAAAACTGTTTTTT. This translates into CASRTGGWTNEKLFF. This chain links TRBV2 with TRBJ1-4, with TRBD1 matching 9 bases. CDR3 length: 15 residues. Germline V gene sequence: CDR1 SNHLY, CDR2 FYNNEI. Losses at the gene ends were 6 bases for V and 2 bases for J; bases not matched to a gene: 4. Full variable domain (rest looked up from reference TRBV2 and TRBJ1-4): EPEVTQTPSHQVTQMGQEVILRCVPISNHLYFYWYRQILGQKVEFLVSFYNNEISEKSEIFDDQFSVERPDGSNFTLKIRSTKLEDSAMYFCASRTGGWTNEKLFFGSGTQLSVL.

This clone showed up just a few times. The chain is built from TRBV29-1 and TRBJ2-5; D not certain. The CDR3 is 12 residues long. V dropped 4 bases and J dropped 4 bases, with 10 bases sitting between them. Per the germline V gene, CDR1 is SQVTM and CDR2 is ANQGSEA. Here the CDR3 DNA reads TGCAGCGTTGTACGAGGTTTAGAGACCCAGTACTTC. Residues: CSVVRGLETQYF. The full variable domain, rest sourced from reference TRBV29-1 and TRBJ2-5, is SAVISQKPSRDICQRGTSLTIQCQVDSQVTMMFWYRQQPGQSLTLIATANQGSEATYESGFVIDKFPISRPNLTFSTLTVSNMSPEDSSIYLCSVVRGLETQYFGPGTRLLVL.

The chain carries TRBV30 and TRBJ1-2; TRBD1 might be the D (5 bases). CDR1 GTSNPN and CDR2 SVGIG come from the germline V gene (reference sequence). This CDR3 region has 12 residues. V was clipped by 3 bases and J by 7 bases, with 12 bases between them. CDR3 region: CAWRRAGFGYTF. The CDR3 bases are TGTGCCTGGAGAAGGGCAGGGTTTGGCTACACCTTC.

The V call is TRBV18, the J call TRBJ2-2, with D possibly matching TRBD1 (6 bases). V was pared by 2 bases and J by 0 bases, with 7 bases between. Per germline, CDR1 KGHSH and CDR2 LQKENI. The CDR3 is made up of 15 amino acids. The CDR3 spells CASSPGGPNTGELFF. CDR3 nucleotide sequence: TGTGCCAGCTCACCAGGGGGCCCGAACACCGGGGAGCTGTTTTTT.

V gene TRBV5-4 combines with J gene TRBJ1-2, with D possibly TRBD1 on 5 matching bases. The CDR3 loop spans 15 amino acids. Germline loops: CDR1 SGHNT, CDR2 YYREEE (reference sequence). Trimming removed 3 bases at V and 1 base at J, with 13 bases between. The CDR3 DNA sequence: TGTGCCAGCAGCTCCGGACAAGGGAATAACTATGGCTACACCTTC. This encodes CASSSGQGNNYGYTF.

The V and J genes are TRBV5-4 and TRBJ2-3, with 7 bases identical to TRBD2. This CDR3 comprises 17 residues. V lost 5 bases to trimming and J lost 2 bases; unmatched junction nucleotides: 14. CDR1 and CDR2 from the germline V gene are SGHNT and YYREEE (reference sequence). CDR3 nucleotides: TGTGCCAGCAGTGGGGTACGGGGGGAAATGATCACAGATACGCAGTATTTT. Translated, it gives CASSGVRGEMITDTQYF.

The chain is built from TRBV6-6 and TRBJ2-7; D ambiguous. The V gene's germline CDR1 is MNHNY and CDR2 SVGAGI (reference sequence). There are 15 residues in the CDR3. Trimming stripped 0 bases from V and 5 bases from J, with 14 bases between. The CDR3: CASSYSTVAWDEQYF. DNA of the CDR3: TGTGCCAGCAGTTACTCGACGGTAGCATGGGACGAGCAGTACTTC.

The chain joins TRBV5-4 to TRBJ2-3; D ambiguous. In germline, CDR1 is SGHNT, CDR2 YYREEE (reference sequence). V shed 4 bases and J shed 8 bases, with 11 bases lying between them. The length of the CDR3 is 12 residues. In DNA, the CDR3 is TGTGCCAGCAGCCCCCTGTCCGGTACGCAGTATTTT. The encoded protein is CASSPLSGTQYF.

The CDR3 DNA follows: TGCGCCAGCAGCTTCGTTGGGCGGGAGGGCACAGATACGCAGTATTTT. Translated: CASSFVGREGTDTQYF. The chain has TRBV5-1 and TRBJ2-3, with 8 bases lining up with TRBD2. V dropped 2 bases and J dropped 1; count of bases not matched to a gene: 6. Germline assignment: CDR1 SGHRS and CDR2 YFSETQ. The CDR3 extends over 16 amino acids.

This chain joins TRBV5-1 and TRBJ2-3; weak D call: TRBD1 (7 bases). Between the trimmed V and J ends, which lost 3 bases and 0 bases, there was a span of 14 bases. The germline gives CDR1 SGHRS, CDR2 YFSETQ. This CDR3 is 16 amino acids long. CDR3 in DNA: TGCGCCAGCAGCTGGGGGGACAGTGCTAGCACAGATACGCAGTATTTT. This sequence encodes CASSWGDSASTDTQYF.

V usage is TRBV5-1 and J usage is TRBJ2-5; possibly TRBD1 for D (5 bases). Germline V CDR1 and CDR2: SGHRS, YFSETQ. Trimming cost V 0 bases and J 5 bases, with 14 bases left between them. There are 15 residues in the CDR3. The CDR3 DNA is TGCGCCAGCAGCTTGGCGGCAGGGCAATGGGAGACCCAGTACTTC. Translated, it gives CASSLAAGQWETQYF.

The chain links TRBV29-1 to TRBJ2-7, with D possibly matching TRBD1 (6 bases). This CDR3 is 15 amino acids long. V lost 4 bases, J lost 5 bases, and 21 bases lay in between. From germline, CDR1 is SQVTM and CDR2 ANQGSEA. CDR3 DNA sequence: TGCAGCGTTGCCGGCTCCAGGGGATGGCTAGACGAGCAGTACTTC. Translation: CSVAGSRGWLDEQYF.

This clone was recorded only once. The J gene is TRBJ2-7, the V gene TRBV12-5; no reliable D call. The CDR3 is made up of 12 amino acids. V gave up 5 bases and J gave up 4 bases, with 9 bases separating them. The germline gives CDR1 LGHNT, CDR2 FRNRAP. CDR3: CASGPPGYEQYF. DNA for the CDR3: TGTGCTAGTGGTCCCCCCGGGTACGAGCAGTACTTC.

This rearrangement joins TRBV9 to TRBJ2-3; unclear D gene. Trimming took off 4 bases at V and 4 bases at J, with 7 bases between the two ends. This CDR3 is 12 amino acids long. The germline gives CDR1 SGDLS, CDR2 YYNGEE. The CDR3 loop reads CASSPLPDTQYF. For the CDR3, the DNA is TGTGCCAGCAGCCCCCTCCCAGATACGCAGTATTTT.

V is TRBV10-3 and J is TRBJ2-1; 9 nucleotides line up with TRBD1. V gave up 4 bases and J gave up 8 bases; unmatched junction bases: 9. Germline CDR1 and CDR2: ENHRY and SYGVKD. The CDR3 covers 15 residues. Here the CDR3 DNA reads TGTGCCATCAGTGGGAGGGGGACAGGGTCCGATGAGCAGTTCTTC. Translating it yields CAISGRGTGSDEQFF.

The rearrangement links TRBV7-3 to TRBJ1-1; no clear D. Looked up from germline, CDR1 is SGHTA and CDR2 is FQGTGA. The CDR3 contains 14 residues. Trimming removed 6 bases at V and 1 base at J, with 12 bases between. CDR3 in amino acids: CASRLVRRNTEAFF. The CDR3 DNA sequence: TGTGCCAGCAGGCTAGTGAGGAGGAACACTGAAGCTTTCTTT. The complete variable domain, with remaining parts taken from reference TRBV7-3 and TRBJ1-1, reads GAGVSQTPSNKVTEKGKYVELRCDPISGHTALYWYRQSLGQGPEFLIYFQGTGAADDSGLPNDRFFAVRPEGSVSTLKIQRTERGDSAVYLCASRLVRRNTEAFFGQGTRLTVV.

The rearrangement uses TRBV9 and TRBJ2-2; D remains unclear. Germline CDR1 is SGDLS and CDR2 is YYNGEE. This CDR3 is 12 amino acids long. V was cut by 4 bases and J by 7 bases, with 8 bases left in between. CDR3 protein: CASSPQVGELFF. CDR3 DNA sequence: TGTGCCAGCAGCCCCCAGGTCGGGGAGCTGTTTTTT.

The chain carries TRBV28 and TRBJ1-5; TRBD1 might be the D (5 bases). Trimming stripped 7 bases from V and 11 bases from J, with 24 bases between. Germline CDR1 MDHEN, CDR2 SYDVKM. This CDR3 contains 15 residues. In DNA form, the CDR3 reads TGTGCCAGCACCCCACCCCCAGGGTACCGTGAGGCCCAGCATTTT. As protein: CASTPPPGYREAQHF.

The V call is TRBV30, the J call TRBJ1-2, with TRBD1 identical over 8 bases. V gave up 0 bases and J gave up 6 bases; unmatched junction bases: 6. Germline V gives CDR1 GTSNPN, CDR2 SVGIG (reference sequence). This CDR3 has 14 residues. The CDR3 sequence is CAWSVGTGGDGYTF. The CDR3 nucleotides are TGTGCCTGGAGTGTTGGGACAGGAGGCGATGGCTACACCTTC.

The chain uses TRBV2 and TRBJ2-7; 8 nucleotides agree with TRBD1. CDR3 size: 12 residues. Germline assignment: CDR1 SNHLY and CDR2 FYNNEI. The V segment lost 2 bases and the J segment 12 bases; nucleotides outside the gene matches: 6. CDR3 nucleotides: TGTGCCAGCAGTGAAAGATTGGGGACAGGGTACTTC. Translated, it gives CASSERLGTGYF.